This paragraph covers one T cell receptor (beta chain) sequence. The missing conserved phenylalanine or tryptophan at the end of this CDR3 makes a read error likely. It is unclear where the CDR3 begins or ends on the DNA, so no DNA is shown, and the CDR3 is as TCRdb lists it. TCRdb called the PCR reads again in MiXCR, with one record for every CDR3 protein. The sample records 15,000 to 25,000 distinct CDR3 sequences, roughly two fifths being singletons. The CDR3 extends over 19 residues, inclusive of both ends. The germline CDR1 and CDR2 sequences are SGHTA and FQGNSA. The data are from a study of tumor-infiltrating lymphocytes in oesophageal squamous cell carcinoma.

This chain joins TRBV7-2 and TRBJ2-7; TRBD2, as called in the table, went unchecked against the DNA. The clonotype was recovered from a male donor with esophageal squamous cell carcinoma. Sequencing was performed on normal esophageal tissue next to the tumor. CDR3: CASSSLEGLAVYNEQFFGS.